The source of this T cell receptor beta chain is a study of blood T cell repertoires in COVID-19. On the study more broadly: COVID-19 samples collected from the United States, Italy and Spain covered acute and convalescent phases. Nucleic acid was either cDNA or gDNA, and it came from T cells, B-cell-depleted T cells, or PBMCs.

Only in-frame clones appear in the TCRdb table, and some are missing; sequencing was by immunoSEQ multiplex PCR. The data hold more than 80,000 clones, with around 80% observed a single time. Germline lookup yields CDR1 SQVTM and CDR2 ANQGSEA. V gave up 4 bases and J gave up 2 bases; unmatched junction bases: 5. CDR3 length equals 14 residues. The sequence was collected from a woman aged 80 or older with active or convalescent COVID-19. The sample taken for sequencing was peripheral blood. The V gene is TRBV29-1, the J gene TRBJ2-3; 8 nucleotides agree with TRBD2. The CDR3: CSVGRGAVTDTQYF. The CDR3 bases are TGCAGCGTTGGGCGGGGGGCCGTCACAGATACGCAGTATTTT.